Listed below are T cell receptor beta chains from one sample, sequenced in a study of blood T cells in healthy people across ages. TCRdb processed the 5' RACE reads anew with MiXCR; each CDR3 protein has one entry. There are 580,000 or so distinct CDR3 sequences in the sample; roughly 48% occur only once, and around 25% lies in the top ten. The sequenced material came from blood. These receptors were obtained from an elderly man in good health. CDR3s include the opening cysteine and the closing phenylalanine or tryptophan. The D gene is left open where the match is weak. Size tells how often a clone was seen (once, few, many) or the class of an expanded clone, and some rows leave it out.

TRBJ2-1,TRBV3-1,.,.,TGTGCCAGCAGCCGGTTGAGCTCCTACAATGAGCAGTTCTTC,CASSRLSSYNEQFF
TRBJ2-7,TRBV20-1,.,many,TGCAGTGCTAGACCTCCCCTCAGGGGCCCCTACGAGCAGTACTTC,CSARPPLRGPYEQYF
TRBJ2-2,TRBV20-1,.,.,TGCAGTGCCGTACGGGGCGGGGAGCTGTTTTTT,CSAVRGGELFF
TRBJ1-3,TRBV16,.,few,TGTGCCAGCAGCCGTCCCGGGACAAGACCAGTGTCTGGAAACACCATATATTTT,CASSRPGTRPVSGNTIYF
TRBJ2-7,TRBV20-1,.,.,TGCAGTGCTAGAGATGTGGCGTTATCCTACGAGCAGTACTTC,CSARDVALSYEQYF
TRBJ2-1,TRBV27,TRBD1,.,TGTGCCAGCAGTTTAGGGCGTCGGACAGGGGGCCTCGATGAGCAGTTCTTC,CASSLGRRTGGLDEQFF
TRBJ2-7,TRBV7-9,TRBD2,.,TGTGCCAGCAGCCAGAGGAGGGAGGGGCTCGAGCAGTACTTC,CASSQRREGLEQYF
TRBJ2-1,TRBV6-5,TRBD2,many,TGTGCCAGCAGGGGGGGGGTACATGAGCAGTTCTTC,CASRGGVHEQFF
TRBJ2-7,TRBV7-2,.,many,TGTGCCAGCAGCCCAAGTCAGGGAACTCCTTACGAGCAGTACTTC,CASSPSQGTPYEQYF
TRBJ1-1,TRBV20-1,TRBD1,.,TGCAGTGCTAGGCAACAGGGGTCGAACACTGAAGCTTTCTTT,CSARQQGSNTEAFF
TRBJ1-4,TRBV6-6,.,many,TGTGCCAGCAGTGGCCCAACTGCAACTAATGAAAAACTGTTTTTT,CASSGPTATNEKLFF
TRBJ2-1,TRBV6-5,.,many,TGTGCCAGCAGGTTTAACAATGAGCAGTTCTTC,CASRFNNEQFF
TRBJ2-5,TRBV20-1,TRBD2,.,TGCAGTGTTTGGGCGGGCGGGGGGTCGGAGACCCAGTACTTC,CSVWAGGGSETQYF
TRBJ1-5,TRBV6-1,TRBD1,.,TGTGCCAGCAGTCCCCGCCCGGGACAGGGAACTGGGCCCCAGCATTTT,CASSPRPGQGTGPQHF
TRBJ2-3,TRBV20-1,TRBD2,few,TGCAGTGCTAGAGATTTCGTGGCGGGGGGGCCAGATACGCAGTATTTT,CSARDFVAGGPDTQYF
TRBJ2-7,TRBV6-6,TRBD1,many,TGTGCCAGCAGTTACGACAGGGCCTCCTACGAGCAGTACTTC,CASSYDRASYEQYF
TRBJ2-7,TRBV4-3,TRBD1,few,TGCGCCAGCAGCCAAGGATACAGGGGGCCCATAGACGAGCAGTACTTC,CASSQGYRGPIDEQYF
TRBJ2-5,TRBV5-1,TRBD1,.,TGCGCCAGCAGCGTGGGCATGGCAGGGGGCCCTGAAGAGACCCAGTACTTC,CASSVGMAGGPEETQYF
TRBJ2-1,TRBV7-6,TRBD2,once,TGTGCCAGCAGCTTGACGACTAGCGGGTCTTACAATGAGCAGTTCTTC,CASSLTTSGSYNEQFF
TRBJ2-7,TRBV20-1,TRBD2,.,TGCAGTGCTGAGGGACTAGACTACGAGCAGTACTTC,CSAEGLDYEQYF
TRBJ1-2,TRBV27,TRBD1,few,TGTGCCAGCAGTTTACGGCGACAGGGGAGAACCTATGGCTACACCTTC,CASSLRRQGRTYGYTF